The sequence of this T cell receptor beta chain was determined in a study of blood T cell repertoires in COVID-19. Turning to the study itself: Some COVID-19 samples were acute and others convalescent; all came from the United States, Italy and Spain.

Trimming cost V 3 bases and J 0 bases, with 12 bases left between them. The germline V gene has CDR1 KGHSH and CDR2 LQKENI. This CDR3 region has 16 residues. Using immunoSEQ multiplex PCR, the repertoire was profiled, and TCRdb retains in-frame clones only, with some absent. Seen here are about 160,000 clones, roughly 93% observed once, and the top ten hold less than 2%. Those enrolled in Seattle joined during active infection and were followed longitudinally afterward. This clone was seen a single time. Sequencing used peripheral blood. The receptor comes from a woman aged 60-70 years with COVID-19, enrolled during active disease. The rearrangement uses TRBV18 and TRBJ2-4, with D tentatively TRBD2 (6 bases). CDR3 loop: CASSPGGPRAKNIQYF. CDR3 in DNA: TGTGCCAGCTCACCGGGGGGACCACGAGCCAAAAACATTCAGTACTTC.